These 14 T cell receptor beta chains originate from one sample sequenced in a study of blood T cell repertoires in COVID-19. TCRdb's table, derived via immunoSEQ multiplex PCR, lists solely in-frame clones and lacks some. The data hold under 250,000 clones, with 83% observed a single time. Sample: peripheral blood. These receptor sequences come from a man between 35 and 55 years old with active or convalescent COVID-19.

The chain combines TRBV4-1 with TRBJ2-3; TRBD2 agrees at 10 bases. Germline-derived CDR1 and CDR2 are MGHRA and YSYEKL. The V segment lost 0 bases and the J segment 4 bases; nucleotides outside the gene matches: 4. The CDR3 contains 16 residues. The CDR3 reads CASSQEERGGSDTQYF. In nucleotides, the CDR3 is TGCGCCAGCAGCCAAGAAGAGCGGGGGGGGTCAGATACGCAGTATTTT.

This chain uses TRBV5-6 with TRBJ2-5; D not resolved. Germline CDR1 and CDR2: SGHDT and YYEEEE. The CDR3 is made up of 13 amino acids. The ends were cut back, 1 base at V and 2 bases at J, with 6 bases in the middle. DNA for the CDR3: TGTGCCAGCAGCTTGTACTCGCAAGAGACCCAGTACTTC. It codes for CASSLYSQETQYF.

The chain employs TRBV19 and TRBJ1-6, with D possibly matching TRBD1 (5 bases). CDR1 is LNHDA and CDR2 is SQIVND in the germline V gene (reference sequence). The CDR3 length is 16 residues. Trimming stripped 5 bases from V and 0 bases from J, with 11 bases between. CDR3 residues: CASSSGWDSYNSPLHF. CDR3 nucleotides: TGTGCCAGTAGTTCAGGGTGGGACTCCTATAATTCACCCCTCCACTTT. Supplemented by reference TRBV19 and TRBJ1-6, the full variable domain reads DGGITQSPKYLFRKEGQNVTLSCEQNLNHDAMYWYRQDPGQGLRLIYYSQIVNDFQKGDIAEGYSVSREKKESFPLTVTSAQKNPTAFYLCASSSGWDSYNSPLHFGNGTRLTVT.

This chain joins TRBV30 and TRBJ2-7, with TRBD1 matching over 7 bases. Per the germline V gene, CDR1 is GTSNPN and CDR2 is SVGIG (reference sequence). The CDR3 has 13 amino acids. With 5 bases clipped from V and 6 bases from J, the junction kept 10 bases outside the gene matches. The CDR3 nucleotides are TGTGCCTGGGGACCGGGACAGTTGGGCGAGCAGTACTTC. Residues: CAWGPGQLGEQYF.

The chain joins TRBV19 to TRBJ1-1; no definite D call. Deletions cut 3 bases from V and 1 base from J, with 12 bases between. The CDR3 extends over 15 amino acids. Germline lookup yields CDR1 LNHDA and CDR2 SQIVND (reference sequence). The DNA for the CDR3 is TGTGCCAGTAGTATTTTCCCGGGTCAGAACACTGAAGCTTTCTTT. Its protein is CASSIFPGQNTEAFF.

This clone came up a few times. V and J are TRBV5-4 and TRBJ2-7, with 9 positions matching TRBD1. Looked up from germline, CDR1 is SGHNT and CDR2 is YYREEE (reference sequence). J was trimmed by 6 bases and V by 0 bases; bases with no gene match: 7. CDR3 size: 15 residues. In DNA, the CDR3 is TGTGCCAGCAGCTTGGTGGGACAGGGCCCTATCGAGCAGTACTTC. Amino acid sequence: CASSLVGQGPIEQYF.

The chain links TRBV30 to TRBJ1-6, with D possibly being TRBD1 (6 bases). V shed 3 bases and J shed 9 bases, with 15 bases lying between them. This CDR3 is 14 amino acids long. Germline CDR1 GTSNPN, CDR2 SVGIG (reference sequence). This chain's CDR3 is CAWSLQGSFSPLHF. The CDR3 DNA follows: TGTGCCTGGAGCCTACAGGGCAGCTTTTCACCCCTCCACTTT.

V usage is TRBV7-2 and J usage is TRBJ1-4; D possibly corresponds to TRBD1 (6 bases). Germline lookup yields CDR1 SGHTA and CDR2 FQGNSA. The CDR3 consists of 15 residues. Deletions cut 5 bases from V and 11 bases from J, with 21 bases between. CDR3 sequence: CASSKSRDKDLKLFF. The DNA for the CDR3 is TGTGCCAGCAGCAAAAGCCGGGACAAGGATCTGAAACTGTTTTTT.

The V and J genes are TRBV30 and TRBJ1-1; D remains unclear. CDR3 length: 13 residues. Trimming cost V 1 base and J 2 bases, with 8 bases left between them. Germline V lookup: CDR1 GTSNPN, CDR2 SVGIG (reference sequence). The CDR3 region is CAWSEQLNTEAFF. The CDR3 DNA reads TGTGCCTGGAGTGAACAGTTAAACACTGAAGCTTTCTTT. The variable domain in full, with the rest retrieved from reference TRBV30 and TRBJ1-1, is SQTIHQWPATLVQPVGSPLSLECTVEGTSNPNLYWYRQAAGRGLQLLFYSVGIGQISSEVPQNLSASRPQDRQFILSSKKLLLSDSGFYLCAWSEQLNTEAFFGQGTRLTVV.

V is TRBV30 and J is TRBJ2-5; D perhaps matches TRBD2 (6 bases). Germline assignment: CDR1 GTSNPN and CDR2 SVGIG (reference sequence). V lost 3 bases to trimming and J lost 2 bases, with 13 bases between them. The CDR3 runs to 14 residues. The CDR3: CAWSGGTVQETQYF. DNA of the CDR3: TGTGCCTGGAGCGGTGGGACTGTACAAGAGACCCAGTACTTC.

This clone was counted a single time. The gene calls are TRBV14 and TRBJ1-6, with D unclear. Per the germline V gene, CDR1 is SGHDN and CDR2 is FVKESK. V was clipped by 1 base and J by 10 bases, with 11 bases between them. This CDR3 contains 14 residues. The CDR3 region is CASSQAESVSPLHF. In DNA form, the CDR3 reads TGTGCCAGCAGCCAAGCAGAATCCGTCTCACCCCTCCACTTT. The variable domain in full, with the rest retrieved from reference TRBV14 and TRBJ1-6, is EAGVTQFPSHSVIEKGQTVTLRCDPISGHDNLYWYRRVMGKEIKFLLHFVKESKQDESGMPNNRFLAERTGGTYSTLKVQPAELEDSGVYFCASSQAESVSPLHFGNGTRLTVT.

The chain couples TRBV18 to TRBJ2-2; no definite D call. This CDR3 has 12 amino acids. Germline CDR1 reads KGHSH; CDR2 reads LQKENI. The V gene lost 8 bases and the J gene lost 4 bases, with 8 bases spanning the gap. The CDR3 loop reads CASHHGTGELFF. In nucleotides, the CDR3 is TGTGCCAGCCATCACGGCACCGGGGAGCTGTTTTTT.

V is TRBV30 and J is TRBJ1-1; D not resolved. The germline gives CDR1 GTSNPN, CDR2 SVGIG (reference sequence). There are 13 residues in the CDR3. With 2 bases removed from V and 3 bases from J, the gap between germline ends came to 10 bases. The CDR3 DNA reads as TGTGCCTGGAGTCAGGCCCTATACACTGAAGCTTTCTTT. Protein sequence: CAWSQALYTEAFF.

The V and J genes are TRBV10-3 and TRBJ1-1; TRBD1 agrees at 8 bases. CDR1 and CDR2 (germline): ENHRY, SYGVKD. The CDR3 length is 16 residues. V was clipped by 4 bases and J by 2 bases; unmatched bases: 9. CDR3 sequence: CAISGRQGMGNTEAFF. Written as DNA, the CDR3 is TGTGCCATCAGTGGGAGACAGGGGATGGGAAACACTGAAGCTTTCTTT.